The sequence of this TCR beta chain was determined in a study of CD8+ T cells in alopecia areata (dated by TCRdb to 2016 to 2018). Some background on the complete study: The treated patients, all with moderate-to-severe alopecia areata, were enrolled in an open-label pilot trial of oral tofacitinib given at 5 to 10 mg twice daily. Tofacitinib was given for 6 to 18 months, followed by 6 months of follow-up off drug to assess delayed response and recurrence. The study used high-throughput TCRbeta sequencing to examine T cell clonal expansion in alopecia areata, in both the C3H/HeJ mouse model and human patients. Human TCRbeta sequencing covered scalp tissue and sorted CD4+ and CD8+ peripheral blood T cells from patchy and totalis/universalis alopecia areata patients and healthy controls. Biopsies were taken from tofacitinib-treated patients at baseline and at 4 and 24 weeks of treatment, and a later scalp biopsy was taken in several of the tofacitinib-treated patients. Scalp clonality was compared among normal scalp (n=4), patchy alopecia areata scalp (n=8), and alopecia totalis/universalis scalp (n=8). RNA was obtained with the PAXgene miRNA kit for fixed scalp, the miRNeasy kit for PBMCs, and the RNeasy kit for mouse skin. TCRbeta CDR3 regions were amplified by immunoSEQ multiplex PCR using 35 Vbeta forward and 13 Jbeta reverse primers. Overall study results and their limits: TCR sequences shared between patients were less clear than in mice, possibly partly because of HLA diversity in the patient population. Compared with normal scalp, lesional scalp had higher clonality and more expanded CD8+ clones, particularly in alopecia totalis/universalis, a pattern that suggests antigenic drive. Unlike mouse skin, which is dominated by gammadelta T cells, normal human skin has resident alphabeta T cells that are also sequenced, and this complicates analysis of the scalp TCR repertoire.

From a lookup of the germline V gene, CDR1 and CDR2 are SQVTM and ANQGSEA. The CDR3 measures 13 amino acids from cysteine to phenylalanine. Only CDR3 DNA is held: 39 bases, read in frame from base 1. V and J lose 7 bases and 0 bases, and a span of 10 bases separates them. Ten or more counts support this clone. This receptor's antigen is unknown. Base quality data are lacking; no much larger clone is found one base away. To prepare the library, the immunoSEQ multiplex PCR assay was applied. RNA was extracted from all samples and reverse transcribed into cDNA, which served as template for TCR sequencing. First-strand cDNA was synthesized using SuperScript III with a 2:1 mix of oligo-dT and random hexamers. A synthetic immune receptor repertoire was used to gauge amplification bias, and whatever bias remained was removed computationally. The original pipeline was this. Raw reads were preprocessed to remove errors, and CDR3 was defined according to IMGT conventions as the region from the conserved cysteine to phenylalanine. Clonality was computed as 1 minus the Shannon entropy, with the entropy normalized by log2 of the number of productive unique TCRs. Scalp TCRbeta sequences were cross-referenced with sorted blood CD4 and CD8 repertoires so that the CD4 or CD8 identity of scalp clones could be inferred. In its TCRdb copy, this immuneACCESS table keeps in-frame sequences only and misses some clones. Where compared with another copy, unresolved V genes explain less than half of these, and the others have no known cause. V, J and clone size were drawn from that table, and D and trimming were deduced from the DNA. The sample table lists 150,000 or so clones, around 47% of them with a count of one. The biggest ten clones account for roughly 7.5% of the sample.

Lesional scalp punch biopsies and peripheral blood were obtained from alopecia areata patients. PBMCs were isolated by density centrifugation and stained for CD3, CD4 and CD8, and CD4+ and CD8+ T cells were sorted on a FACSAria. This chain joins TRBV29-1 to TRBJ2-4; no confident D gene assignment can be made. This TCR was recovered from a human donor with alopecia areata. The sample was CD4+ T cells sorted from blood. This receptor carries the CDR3 CSANGVAKNIQYF. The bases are TGCAGCGCGAACGGAGTAGCCAAAAACATTCAGTACTTC.